This section outlines one T cell receptor (beta chain) sequence together with its context. The antigen remains unidentified. The sample belongs to a study of T cell responses to AZD1222 COVID-19 vaccine. Findings and limits, study-wide: With two AZD1222 doses given, Spike-specific TCR breadth and depth both rose.

Trimming took 1 base from V and 0 from J, leaving 13 bases between them. Per the germline V gene, CDR1 is LGHDT and CDR2 is YNNKEL (reference sequence). The CDR3 runs to 17 residues. Pooled in the analysis were second doses at about 4 or about 12 weeks. Sequencing was performed with immunoSEQ multiplex PCR; in TCRdb, only in-frame clones are kept and a portion is missing. The sample comprises roughly 150,000 clones, about 92% of which are singletons, and 5% to 6.5% rests with the top ten. Sequencing used peripheral blood, obtained 28 days after the second AZD1222 dose. The chain carries TRBV3-1 (or the pseudogene TRBV3-2) and TRBJ1-5, with D possibly being TRBD1 (6 bases). The sequence derives from an adult who received the AZD1222 COVID-19 vaccine. In DNA form, the CDR3 reads TGTGCCAGCAGCCAAGGGGGGGCAGGGCATAGCAATCAGCCCCAGCATTTT. Translating it yields CASSQGGAGHSNQPQHF.